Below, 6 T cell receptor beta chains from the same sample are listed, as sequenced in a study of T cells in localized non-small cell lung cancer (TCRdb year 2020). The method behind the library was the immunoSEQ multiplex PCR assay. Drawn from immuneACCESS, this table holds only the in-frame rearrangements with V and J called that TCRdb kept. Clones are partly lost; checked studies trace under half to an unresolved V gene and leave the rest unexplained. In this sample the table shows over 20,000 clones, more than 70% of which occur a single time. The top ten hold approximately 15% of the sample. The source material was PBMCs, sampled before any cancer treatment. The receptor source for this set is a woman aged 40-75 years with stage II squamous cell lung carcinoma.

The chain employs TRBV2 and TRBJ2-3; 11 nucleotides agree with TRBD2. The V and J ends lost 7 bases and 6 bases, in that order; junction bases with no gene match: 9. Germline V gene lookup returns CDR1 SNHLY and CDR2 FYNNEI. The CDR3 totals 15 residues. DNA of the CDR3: TGTGCCAGCAAAGTCTTAGCGGGAGGGTTTGATACGCAGTATTTT. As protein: CASKVLAGGFDTQYF.

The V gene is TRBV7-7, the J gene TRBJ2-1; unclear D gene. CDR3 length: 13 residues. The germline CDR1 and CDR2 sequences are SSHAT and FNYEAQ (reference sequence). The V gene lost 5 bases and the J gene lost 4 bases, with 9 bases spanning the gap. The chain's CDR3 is CASSAAAYNEQFF. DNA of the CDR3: TGTGCCAGCAGCGCGGCAGCTTACAATGAGCAGTTCTTC.

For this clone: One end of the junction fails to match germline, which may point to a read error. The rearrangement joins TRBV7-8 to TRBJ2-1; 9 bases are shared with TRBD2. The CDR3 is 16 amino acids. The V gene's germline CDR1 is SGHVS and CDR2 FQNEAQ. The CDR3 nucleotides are TGTGCCAGCAGCCTAGCCCCCCGCGGGGGGGTTGGTGAGCAGTTCTTC. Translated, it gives CASSLAPRGGVGEQFF.

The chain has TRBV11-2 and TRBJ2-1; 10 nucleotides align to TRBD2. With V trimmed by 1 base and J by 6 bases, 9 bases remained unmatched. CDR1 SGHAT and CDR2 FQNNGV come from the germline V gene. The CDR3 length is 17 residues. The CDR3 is CASSLGIGLAAINEQFF. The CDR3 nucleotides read TGTGCCAGCAGCTTAGGTATAGGACTAGCGGCGATCAATGAGCAGTTCTTC.

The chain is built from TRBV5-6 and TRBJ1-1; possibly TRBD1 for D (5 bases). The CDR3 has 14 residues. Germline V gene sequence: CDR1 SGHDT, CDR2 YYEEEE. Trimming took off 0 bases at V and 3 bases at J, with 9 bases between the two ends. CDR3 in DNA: TGTGCCAGCAGCTTGGTGGGACCCTACACTGAAGCTTTCTTT. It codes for CASSLVGPYTEAFF.

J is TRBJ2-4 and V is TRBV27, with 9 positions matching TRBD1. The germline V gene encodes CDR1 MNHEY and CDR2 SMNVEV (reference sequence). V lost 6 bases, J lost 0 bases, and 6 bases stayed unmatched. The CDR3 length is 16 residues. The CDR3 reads CASRGTGTLAKNIQYF. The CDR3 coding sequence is TGTGCCAGCAGGGGGACAGGGACCTTAGCCAAAAACATTCAGTACTTC.